One sample yielded the 32 T cell receptor beta chains listed below, sequenced in a study of shared clonotypes between healthy human individuals. Measured with immunoSEQ multiplex PCR; TCRdb has only the in-frame clones, and not every one. The sample has some 2,500,000 clones; around 90% are singletons. Sequences were obtained from naive CD4+ T cells from PBMCs. The subset here: CD45RA+ positively selected. These receptors originate from a man in his late teens or twenties in good health. Some clones in this sample may be carry-over from other donors' samples.

The rearrangement links TRBV7-3 to TRBJ2-7, with D hard to call. From germline, CDR1 is SGHTA and CDR2 FQGTGA. The germline V and J ends were trimmed by 5 bases and 6 bases, with 14 bases remaining between them. This CDR3 contains 13 residues. The CDR3 loop reads CASSPLGGVEQYF. The DNA of the CDR3 is TGTGCCAGCAGCCCGTTAGGTGGCGTCGAGCAGTACTTC.

The V gene is TRBV9, the J gene TRBJ2-1; weak D call: TRBD1 (6 bases). Germline-derived CDR1 and CDR2 are SGDLS and YYNGEE. The CDR3 extends over 15 amino acids. V was clipped by 3 bases and J by 7 bases, with 17 bases between them. DNA for the CDR3: TGTGCCAGCAGCGAGGCGACAGGAACCTGGAATGAGCAGTTCTTC. This gives the protein CASSEATGTWNEQFF.

The V call is TRBV6-5, the J call TRBJ1-1; perhaps TRBD1 as D (5 bases). V shed 4 bases and J shed 1 base, with 13 bases lying between them. Germline lookup yields CDR1 MNHEY and CDR2 SVGAGI. CDR3 length: 15 residues. CDR3 amino acids: CASSSYGTPNTEAFF. Here the CDR3 DNA reads TGTGCCAGCAGTTCGTACGGGACCCCGAACACTGAAGCTTTCTTT.

This chain links TRBV21-1 with TRBJ1-1. TRBV21-1 is termed a pseudogene. This CDR3 is built from 15 residues. The CDR3 DNA sequence: TGTGCCAGCCAATTCAGGGACGGACTCGCGGCTGAAGCTTTCTTT. Encoded protein: CASQFRDGLAAEAFF.

The chain couples TRBV28 to TRBJ2-2; the match to TRBD2 covers 8 bases. The CDR3 runs to 18 residues. V lost 7 bases to trimming and J lost 0 bases; unmatched junction nucleotides: 13. CDR1 is MDHEN and CDR2 is SYDVKM in the germline V gene. CDR3 nucleotide sequence: TGTGCCAGCACCGAAGGGGGTAGCGGGACTTCGAACACCGGGGAGCTGTTTTTT. This translates into CASTEGGSGTSNTGELFF.

The V call is TRBV5-4, the J call TRBJ2-1, with 12 positions matching TRBD2. From germline, CDR1 is SGHNT and CDR2 YYREEE (reference sequence). The V gene end was trimmed by 4 bases and the J gene end by 3 bases; junction bases not matched to a gene: 2. CDR3 size: 15 residues. In nucleotides, the CDR3 is TGTGCCAGCAGCACGGGACTAGCGGGCTACAATGAGCAGTTCTTC. Translated, it gives CASSTGLAGYNEQFF.

This clone came up once. V is TRBV7-2 and J is TRBJ1-2; D is ambiguous. This CDR3 has 15 residues. The germline CDR1 and CDR2 sequences are SGHTA and FQGNSA. Trimming removed 2 bases from V and 0 bases from J, with 10 bases in between. The CDR3 region is CASSLLPATNYGYTF. The CDR3, as DNA: TGTGCCAGCAGCTTATTGCCAGCTACTAACTATGGCTACACCTTC. Supplemented by reference TRBV7-2 and TRBJ1-2, the full variable domain reads GAGVSQSPSNKVTEKGKDVELRCDPISGHTALYWYRQSLGQGLEFLIYFQGNSAPDKSGLPSDRFSAERTGGSVSTLTIQRTQQEDSAVYLCASSLLPATNYGYTFGSGTRLTVV.

The chain uses TRBV18 and TRBJ1-2; tentative D call: TRBD1 (5 bases). In germline, CDR1 is KGHSH, CDR2 LQKENI. The germline V and J ends were trimmed by 3 bases and 7 bases, with 15 bases remaining between them. The CDR3 spans 14 residues. The CDR3 reads CASSPLETGAGYTF. DNA of the CDR3: TGTGCCAGCTCACCGTTAGAAACAGGCGCTGGCTACACCTTC.

The genes are TRBV5-1 and TRBJ2-7, with 7 bases aligning to TRBD2. The J segment lost 4 bases and the V segment lost 6 bases, leaving 13 bases of the junction unmatched. The V gene's germline CDR1 is SGHRS and CDR2 YFSETQ. The CDR3 runs to 15 residues. CDR3: CASNGMSGIEYEQYF. The CDR3 DNA reads as TGCGCCAGCAACGGGATGAGCGGGATTGAATACGAGCAGTACTTC.

The J gene is TRBJ2-6, the V gene TRBV19; TRBD1 might be the D (6 bases). CDR3 length: 19 residues. CDR1 and CDR2 (germline): LNHDA, SQIVND (reference sequence). Between the trimmed V and J ends, which lost 5 bases and 0 bases, there was a span of 20 bases. CDR3 residues: CASSVNSRGQSSGANVLTF. Written as DNA, the CDR3 is TGTGCCAGTAGTGTGAACTCCCGCGGACAGAGCTCTGGGGCCAACGTCCTGACTTTC.

V usage is TRBV2 and J usage is TRBJ1-5, with a possible D match to TRBD1 (5 bases). Germline V gene data show CDR1 as SNHLY and CDR2 as FYNNEI. V gave up 6 bases and J gave up 5 bases, with 17 bases separating them. CDR3 length: 15 amino acids. The DNA for the CDR3 is TGTGCCAGCAGGGGAGGGGTTGCCGCTGATCAGCCCCAGCATTTT. This translates into CASRGGVAADQPQHF.

The J gene is TRBJ2-3, the V gene TRBV5-4; 10 bases agree with TRBD2. In germline, CDR1 is SGHNT, CDR2 YYREEE (reference sequence). The CDR3 totals 15 residues. Trimming removed 0 bases from V and 5 bases from J; junction bases left unmatched: 3. The CDR3 loop is CASSLAVAGGDTQYF. As DNA, the CDR3 is TGTGCCAGCAGCTTGGCGGTAGCGGGAGGAGATACGCAGTATTTT.

Turning to this clone: Other DNA variants within this sample encode the same CDR3. The genes are TRBV5-1 and TRBJ1-4, with D perhaps matching TRBD1 (6 bases). The CDR3 consists of 14 residues. Trimming removed 0 bases at V and 5 bases at J, with 8 bases between. The V gene's germline CDR1 is SGHRS and CDR2 YFSETQ. CDR3 amino acids: CASSLGRGNEKLFF. In DNA, the CDR3 is TGCGCCAGCAGCTTGGGTAGGGGGAATGAAAAACTGTTTTTT.

The gene calls are TRBV5-1 and TRBJ2-5, with TRBD1 identical over 8 bases. The CDR3 has 14 amino acids. The J segment lost 1 base and the V segment lost 4 bases, leaving 3 bases of the junction unmatched. Germline V gene data show CDR1 as SGHRS and CDR2 as YFSETQ. The chain's CDR3 is CASSAGQGQETQYF. For the CDR3, the DNA is TGCGCCAGCAGCGCCGGACAGGGCCAAGAGACCCAGTACTTC.

The chain is built from TRBV19 and TRBJ1-5, with D tentatively TRBD1 (5 bases). V lost 10 bases, J lost 5 bases, and 15 bases lay in between. This CDR3 has 13 residues. Germline V gives CDR1 LNHDA, CDR2 SQIVND (reference sequence). The CDR3: CATSLDSHQPQHF. The CDR3 region has the DNA TGTGCCACCTCCTTAGACAGCCATCAGCCCCAGCATTTT. The full variable domain, completed using reference TRBV19 and TRBJ1-5, is DGGITQSPKYLFRKEGQNVTLSCEQNLNHDAMYWYRQDPGQGLRLIYYSQIVNDFQKGDIAEGYSVSREKKESFPLTVTSAQKNPTAFYLCATSLDSHQPQHFGDGTRLSIL.

The chain recombines TRBV5-1 with TRBJ2-1, with D perhaps TRBD1 or TRBD2 (5 bases each). Trimming removed 7 bases from V and 12 bases from J, with 20 bases in between. The CDR3 is 13 residues long. CDR1 and CDR2 (germline): SGHRS, YFSETQ. The CDR3 reads CASSLDYQGPQFF. The CDR3 DNA reads as TGCGCCAGCTCGCTAGACTACCAGGGCCCGCAGTTCTTC.

The chain carries TRBV7-3 and TRBJ2-3; the match to TRBD2 covers 9 bases. The V gene's germline CDR1 is SGHTA and CDR2 FQGTGA. V gave up 1 base and J gave up 10 bases; unmatched junction bases: 6. The CDR3 is 14 residues long. CDR3 amino acids: CASSLSAGGAAQYF. DNA of the CDR3: TGTGCCAGCAGCTTAAGCGCGGGAGGGGCGGCGCAGTATTTT.

The J gene is TRBJ1-5, the V gene TRBV7-8; 7 bases map to TRBD1. The CDR3 is 14 amino acids. Germline V gives CDR1 SGHVS, CDR2 FQNEAQ. J gave up 7 bases and V 5 bases, and 8 bases lay outside the gene matches. The CDR3 sequence is CASSRDRVRQPQHF. DNA of the CDR3: TGTGCCAGCAGCCGAGACAGGGTAAGGCAGCCCCAGCATTTT. Filled out from reference TRBV7-8 and TRBJ1-5, the complete variable domain reads GAGVSQSPRYKVAKRGQDVALRCDPISGHVSLFWYQQALGQGPEFLTYFQNEAQLDKSGLPSDRFFAERPEGSVSTLKIQRTQQEDSAVYLCASSRDRVRQPQHFGDGTRLSIL.

As to this clone: The same CDR3 can be traced to other DNA sequences in this sample. The chain uses TRBV6-1 and TRBJ2-7, with 11 bases identical to TRBD1. V lost 5 bases and J lost 2; bases outside the gene matches: 5. The CDR3 is 15 amino acids. CDR1 and CDR2 from the germline V gene are MNHNS and SASEGT. The CDR3 region is CASSPRDRGTYEQYF. The CDR3, as DNA: TGTGCCAGCAGTCCCAGGGACAGGGGGACCTACGAGCAGTACTTC.

CDR3 amino acids: CASSVDYPNNEQFF. In DNA form, the CDR3 reads TGTGCCAGCAGTGTGGACTACCCGAACAATGAGCAGTTCTTC. The chain recombines TRBV5-4 with TRBJ2-1, with D perhaps matching TRBD2 (6 bases). Germline loops: CDR1 SGHNT, CDR2 YYREEE (reference sequence). The CDR3 has 14 amino acids. The V and J ends lost 5 bases and 5 bases respectively, with 14 bases between them.

This clone was recorded only once. V gene TRBV4-1 combines with J gene TRBJ1-5; TRBD1 aligns across 12 bases. V shed 4 bases and J 7 bases; nucleotides not matched to a gene: 8. Germline V gene sequence: CDR1 MGHRA, CDR2 YSYEKL. The CDR3 consists of 16 residues. The CDR3 DNA follows: TGCGCCAGCAGCCCACAACCGGGACAGGGGGCACAGCCCCAGCATTTT. Translating gives CASSPQPGQGAQPQHF.

The chain has TRBV6-5 and TRBJ1-2; D unclear. The CDR3 contains 13 residues. V lost 6 bases and J 2 bases, leaving 10 bases between the germline ends. CDR1 is MNHEY, CDR2 SVGAGI, per germline. The CDR3 DNA reads TGTGCCAGCAGGGAAGGACGAAACTATGGCTACACCTTC. Translated: CASREGRNYGYTF.

This chain joins TRBV6-5 and TRBJ1-1; weak D call: TRBD1 (5 bases). Germline V gives CDR1 MNHEY, CDR2 SVGAGI. Trimming took 5 bases from V and 1 from J, leaving 11 bases between them. This CDR3 is built from 14 residues. CDR3 loop: CASSEGRTNTEAFF. The DNA of the CDR3 is TGTGCCAGCAGTGAGGGACGAACGAACACTGAAGCTTTCTTT.

V usage is TRBV15 and J usage is TRBJ2-7, with no clear D. CDR3 length: 13 amino acids. Germline values: CDR1 LNHNV, CDR2 YYDKDF (reference sequence). V lost 1 base and J lost 12, with 16 bases in between. CDR3 in DNA: TGTGCCACCAGCAGAGGGTTAACGGAGCTTGGGTACTTC. Encoded protein: CATSRGLTELGYF.

Note on this clone: Other DNA sequences in this sample translate to the same CDR3. This chain connects TRBV5-1 to TRBJ2-7, with 7 bases identical to TRBD1. This CDR3 has 15 amino acids. The junction had 7 bases not matched to a gene; V was cut back by 0 bases and J by 4 bases. In germline, CDR1 is SGHRS, CDR2 YFSETQ. CDR3 coding DNA: TGCGCCAGCAGCTTGGTACCGGGACAGCCTTACGAGCAGTACTTC. Protein sequence: CASSLVPGQPYEQYF.

For this clone: Other DNA sequences in the same sample also yield this CDR3. This chain connects TRBV6-6 to TRBJ1-3; D unresolved. The germline V gene encodes CDR1 MNHNY and CDR2 SVGAGI (reference sequence). The CDR3 spans 12 residues. Between the trimmed V and J ends, which lost 8 bases and 0 bases, there was a span of 5 bases. The CDR3 DNA is TGTGCCAGCGGTAGCTCTGGAAACACCATATATTTT. Translating gives CASGSSGNTIYF.

The count of this clone is one. The chain links TRBV30 to TRBJ2-7; 8 nucleotides match TRBD1. The CDR3 is 15 residues long. V shed 0 bases and J 3 bases; nucleotides not matched to a gene: 7. The germline V gene encodes CDR1 GTSNPN and CDR2 SVGIG (reference sequence). This CDR3 is CAWSVGQGPDYEQYF. As DNA, the CDR3 is TGTGCCTGGAGTGTAGGACAGGGCCCGGACTACGAGCAGTACTTC.

This chain uses TRBV11-2 with TRBJ2-1, with 9 bases fitting TRBD2. V shed 5 bases, J shed 8 bases, and the junction held 10 bases outside the gene matches. This CDR3 is built from 15 residues. The germline gives CDR1 SGHAT, CDR2 FQNNGV. The CDR3 here is CASSPGGLAVYEQFF. In DNA, the CDR3 is TGTGCCAGCAGCCCCGGGGGACTAGCAGTCTATGAGCAGTTCTTC. The full variable domain, its missing parts supplied by reference TRBV11-2 and TRBJ2-1, is EAGVAQSPRYKIIEKRQSVAFWCNPISGHATLYWYQQILGQGPKLLIQFQNNGVVDDSQLPKDRFSAERLKGVDSTLKIQPAKLEDSAVYLCASSPGGLAVYEQFFGPGTRLTVL.

The CDR3 bases are TGTGCCAGCAGCTGGGAGCGGAGCACAGATACGCAGTATTTT. As protein: CASSWERSTDTQYF. The chain is built from TRBV11-2 and TRBJ2-3, with D possibly TRBD2 on 5 matching bases. The V gene lost 4 bases and the J gene lost 0 bases, with 8 bases spanning the gap. The CDR3 is 14 residues long. The germline CDR1 and CDR2 sequences are SGHAT and FQNNGV.

This clone showed up just once. The chain joins TRBV28 to TRBJ1-1; D not resolved. The CDR3 covers 16 residues. Germline lookup yields CDR1 MDHEN and CDR2 SYDVKM. Trimming shortened V by 4 bases and J by 1 base, and 16 bases separated the two germline ends. Here the CDR3 reads CASSSGSKSGNTEAFF. In DNA form, the CDR3 reads TGTGCCAGCAGTTCCGGGAGCAAGAGTGGGAACACTGAAGCTTTCTTT.

This rearrangement joins TRBV28 to TRBJ2-1; TRBD2 aligns across 12 bases. CDR1 and CDR2 from the germline V gene are MDHEN and SYDVKM. This CDR3 has 14 amino acids. V lost 11 bases to trimming and J lost 6 bases; unmatched junction nucleotides: 8. CDR3 loop: CAAELAGGRNEQFF. The CDR3 bases are TGTGCCGCGGAACTAGCGGGGGGTCGCAATGAGCAGTTCTTC.

This clone was seen a few times. The chain is built from TRBV7-9 and TRBJ1-1, with TRBD1 as a possible D gene (5 bases). Trimming took 6 bases from V and 4 from J, leaving 12 bases between them. Germline CDR1 is SEHNR and CDR2 is FQNEAQ (reference sequence). The CDR3 totals 13 residues. In nucleotides, the CDR3 is TGTGCCAGCAGAGGGGCCCAATTCACTGAAGCTTTCTTT. Amino acid sequence: CASRGAQFTEAFF.